What follows is one T cell receptor (beta chain) and its context. The data were taken from a study of blood T cell repertoires in COVID-19. Study overall: Sample material is recorded as cDNA or gDNA derived from T cells, B-cell-depleted T cells, or PBMCs.

V lost 1 base and J lost 0; bases outside the gene matches: 4. CDR1 and CDR2 (germline): SQVTM, ANQGSEA. The CDR3 contains 15 residues. The authors' processing: Researchers report that nucleated cell counts were estimated from reference gene primer amplification. Profiled with immunoSEQ multiplex PCR; TCRdb holds only in-frame clones, not every one. D and trimming come from the DNA, and the V and J calls and clone size come from that table. Of about 48,000 clones in the sample, over 75% were seen once. The sequencing sample was made of peripheral blood. The receptor comes from a man between 65 and 79 years old with acute or convalescent COVID-19. V gene TRBV29-1 combines with J gene TRBJ2-3; TRBD1 aligns across 7 bases. The CDR3 region has the DNA TGCAGCGTTGAAGCTCCGGGACAGAGCACAGATACGCAGTATTTT. Translated, it gives CSVEAPGQSTDTQYF.